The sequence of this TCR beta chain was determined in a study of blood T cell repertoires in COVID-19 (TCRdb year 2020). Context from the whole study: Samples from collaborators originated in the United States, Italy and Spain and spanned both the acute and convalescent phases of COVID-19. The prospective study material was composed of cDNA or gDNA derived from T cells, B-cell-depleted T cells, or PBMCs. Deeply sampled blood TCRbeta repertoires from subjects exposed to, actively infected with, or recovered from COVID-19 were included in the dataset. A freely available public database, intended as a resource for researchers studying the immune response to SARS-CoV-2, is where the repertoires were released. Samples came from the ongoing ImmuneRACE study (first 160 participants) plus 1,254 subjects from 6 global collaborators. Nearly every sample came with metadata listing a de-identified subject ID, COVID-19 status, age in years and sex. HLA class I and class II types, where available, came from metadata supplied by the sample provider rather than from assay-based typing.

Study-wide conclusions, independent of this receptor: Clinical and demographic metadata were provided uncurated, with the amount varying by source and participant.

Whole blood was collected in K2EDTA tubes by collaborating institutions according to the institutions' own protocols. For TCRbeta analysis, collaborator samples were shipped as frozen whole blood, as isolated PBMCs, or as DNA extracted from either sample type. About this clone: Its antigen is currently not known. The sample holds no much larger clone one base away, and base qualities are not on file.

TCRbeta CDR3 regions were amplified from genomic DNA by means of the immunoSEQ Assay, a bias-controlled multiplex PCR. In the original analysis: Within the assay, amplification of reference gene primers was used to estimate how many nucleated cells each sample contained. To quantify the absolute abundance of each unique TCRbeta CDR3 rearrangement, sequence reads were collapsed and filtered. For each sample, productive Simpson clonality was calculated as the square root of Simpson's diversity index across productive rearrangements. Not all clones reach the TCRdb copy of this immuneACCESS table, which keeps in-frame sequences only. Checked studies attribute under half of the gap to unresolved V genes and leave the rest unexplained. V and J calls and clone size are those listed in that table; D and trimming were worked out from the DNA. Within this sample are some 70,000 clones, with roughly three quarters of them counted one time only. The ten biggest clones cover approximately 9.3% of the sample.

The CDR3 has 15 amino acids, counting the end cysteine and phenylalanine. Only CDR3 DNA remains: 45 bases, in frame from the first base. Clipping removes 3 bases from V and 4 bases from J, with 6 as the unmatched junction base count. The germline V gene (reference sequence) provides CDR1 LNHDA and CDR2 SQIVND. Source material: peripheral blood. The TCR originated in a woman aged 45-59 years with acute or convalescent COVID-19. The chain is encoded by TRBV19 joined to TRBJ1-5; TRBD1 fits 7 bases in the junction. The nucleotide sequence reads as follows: TGTGCCAGTAGTATGACAGGGCAAGTTAATCAGCCCCAGCATTTT. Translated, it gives CASSMTGQVNQPQHF. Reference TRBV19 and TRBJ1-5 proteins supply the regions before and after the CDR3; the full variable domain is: DGGITQSPKYLFRKEGQNVTLSCEQNLNHDAMYWYRQDPGQGLRLIYYSQIVNDFQKGDIAEGYSVSREKKESFPLTVTSAQKNPTAFYLCASSMTGQVNQPQHFGDGTRLSIL.